Given below is one T cell receptor beta chain in context. The sample comes from a study of blood T cell repertoires in COVID-19. Study background: T cells, B-cell-depleted T cells, or PBMCs supplied cDNA or gDNA.

Individuals drawn from approximately 26 US areas were roughly 18 to 100 years old. This CDR3 comprises 14 residues. V dropped 2 bases and J dropped 1 base, with 9 bases sitting between them. Per the germline V gene, CDR1 is SGHRS and CDR2 is YFSETQ. As originally analysed: Scientists estimated how many nucleated cells there were by amplifying reference gene primers. The data were produced by immunoSEQ multiplex PCR, yet TCRdb's version contains in-frame clones alone and is incomplete. V and J calls and clone size are given by that table; D and trimming were obtained from the DNA. The table lists some 190,000 clones, around 76% of them singletons.

The sequence was collected from a woman between 50 and 59 years old with acute COVID-19. The sequenced sample was PBMCs or T cells enriched from blood (not recorded which). The J gene is TRBJ2-5, the V gene TRBV5-1, with D maybe TRBD2 (6 bases). The CDR3: CASSFRGFQETQYF. The CDR3 DNA reads as TGCGCCAGCAGCTTCCGGGGGTTCCAAGAGACCCAGTACTTC.